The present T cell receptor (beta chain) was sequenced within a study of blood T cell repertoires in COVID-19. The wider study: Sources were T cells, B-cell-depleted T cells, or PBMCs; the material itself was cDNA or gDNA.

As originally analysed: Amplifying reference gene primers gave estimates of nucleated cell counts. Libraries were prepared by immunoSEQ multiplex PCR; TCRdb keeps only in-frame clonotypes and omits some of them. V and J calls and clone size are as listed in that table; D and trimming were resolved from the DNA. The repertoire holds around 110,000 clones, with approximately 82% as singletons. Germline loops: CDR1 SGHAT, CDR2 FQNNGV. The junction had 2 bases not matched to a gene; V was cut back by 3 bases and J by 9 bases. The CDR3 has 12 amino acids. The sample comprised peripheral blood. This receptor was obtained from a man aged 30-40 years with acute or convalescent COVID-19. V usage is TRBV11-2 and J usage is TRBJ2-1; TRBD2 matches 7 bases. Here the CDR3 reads CASSFTGGEQFF. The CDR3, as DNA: TGTGCCAGCAGCTTCACGGGGGGTGAGCAGTTCTTC.